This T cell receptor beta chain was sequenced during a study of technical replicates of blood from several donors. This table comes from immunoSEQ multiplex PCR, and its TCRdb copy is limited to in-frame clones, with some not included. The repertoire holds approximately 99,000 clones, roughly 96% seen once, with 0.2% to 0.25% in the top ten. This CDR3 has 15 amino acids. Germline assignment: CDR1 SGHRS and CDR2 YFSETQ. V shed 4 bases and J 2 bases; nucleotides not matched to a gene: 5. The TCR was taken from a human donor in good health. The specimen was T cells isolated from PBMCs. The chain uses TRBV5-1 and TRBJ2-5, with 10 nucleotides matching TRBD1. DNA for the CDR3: TGCGCCAGCAGCAGGGGACAGGGGCCGCAAGAGACCCAGTACTTC. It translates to CASSRGQGPQETQYF.